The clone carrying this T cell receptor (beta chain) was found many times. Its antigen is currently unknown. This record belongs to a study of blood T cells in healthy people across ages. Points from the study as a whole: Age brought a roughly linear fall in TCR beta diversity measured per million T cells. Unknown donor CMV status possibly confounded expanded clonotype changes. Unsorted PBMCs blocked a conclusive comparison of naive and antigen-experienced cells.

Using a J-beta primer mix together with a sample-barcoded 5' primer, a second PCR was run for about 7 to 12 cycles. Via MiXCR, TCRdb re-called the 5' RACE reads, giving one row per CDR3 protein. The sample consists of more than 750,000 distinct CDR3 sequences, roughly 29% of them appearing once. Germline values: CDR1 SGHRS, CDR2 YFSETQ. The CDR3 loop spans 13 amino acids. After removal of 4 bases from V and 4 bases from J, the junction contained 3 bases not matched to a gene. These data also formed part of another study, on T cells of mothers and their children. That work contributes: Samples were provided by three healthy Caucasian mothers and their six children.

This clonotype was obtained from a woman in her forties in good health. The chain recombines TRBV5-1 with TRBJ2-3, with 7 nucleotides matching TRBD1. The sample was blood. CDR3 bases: TGCGCCAGCAGCGGGGACAGCTCAGATACGCAGTATTTT. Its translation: CASSGDSSDTQYF.